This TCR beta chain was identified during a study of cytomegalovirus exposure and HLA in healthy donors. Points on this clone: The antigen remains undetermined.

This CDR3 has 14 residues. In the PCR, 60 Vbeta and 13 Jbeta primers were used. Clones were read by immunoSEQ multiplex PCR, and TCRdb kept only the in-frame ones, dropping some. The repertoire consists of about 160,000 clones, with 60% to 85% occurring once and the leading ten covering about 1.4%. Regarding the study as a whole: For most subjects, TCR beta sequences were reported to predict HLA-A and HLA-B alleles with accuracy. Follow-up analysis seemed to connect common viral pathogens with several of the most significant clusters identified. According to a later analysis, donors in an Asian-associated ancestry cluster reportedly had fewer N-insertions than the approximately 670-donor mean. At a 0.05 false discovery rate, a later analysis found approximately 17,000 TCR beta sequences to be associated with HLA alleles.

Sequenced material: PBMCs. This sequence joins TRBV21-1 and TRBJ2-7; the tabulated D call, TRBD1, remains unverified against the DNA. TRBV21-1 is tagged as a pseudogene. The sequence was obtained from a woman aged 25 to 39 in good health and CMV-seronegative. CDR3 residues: CASRTRTRSYEQYF. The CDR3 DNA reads TGTGCCAGCAGGACACGTACTCGGTCCTACGAGCAGTACTTC.